This T cell receptor beta chain was sequenced during a study of cytomegalovirus exposure and HLA in healthy donors. Study results and limitations: Productive status was seen about 90% or about 30% of the time for most TCR beta V segments in an earlier analysis. In vitro assays verified that three CMV-associated chains recognized CMV antigens specifically. TCR beta sequences reportedly predicted most subjects' HLA-A and HLA-B alleles accurately. TRBV6-2, TRBV6-3 and some other V segments were unresolvable in 87-base-pair reads.

On this clone itself: The antigen is unknown.

With 60 Vbeta and 13 Jbeta primers, the PCR was carried out. Generated by immunoSEQ multiplex PCR, the TCRdb table keeps only in-frame clones and is missing some. This sample has over 110,000 clones, with around 79% found just once. CDR3 length: 16 amino acids. Trimming stripped 0 bases from V and 1 base from J, with 10 bases between. CDR1 is KGHSH and CDR2 is LQKENI in the germline V gene. The chain employs TRBV18 and TRBJ1-5; D unclear. This sequence was found in a female donor in good health and CMV-seronegative. The sequenced sample was PBMCs. CDR3 protein: CASSPPFTGSNQPQHF. The CDR3 DNA reads TGTGCCAGCTCACCACCGTTTACGGGAAGCAATCAGCCCCAGCATTTT.